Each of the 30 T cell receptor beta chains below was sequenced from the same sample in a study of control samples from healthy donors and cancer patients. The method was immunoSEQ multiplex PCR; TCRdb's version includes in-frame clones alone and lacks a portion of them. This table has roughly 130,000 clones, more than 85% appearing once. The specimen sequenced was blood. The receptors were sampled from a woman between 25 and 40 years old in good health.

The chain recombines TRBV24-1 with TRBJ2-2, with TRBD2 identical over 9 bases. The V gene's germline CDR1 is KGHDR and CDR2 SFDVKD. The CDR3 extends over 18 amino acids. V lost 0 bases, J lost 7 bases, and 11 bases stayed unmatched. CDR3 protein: CATSDLYASGNMGGELFF. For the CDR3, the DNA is TGTGCCACCAGTGATTTGTATGCTAGCGGGAACATGGGCGGGGAGCTGTTTTTT.

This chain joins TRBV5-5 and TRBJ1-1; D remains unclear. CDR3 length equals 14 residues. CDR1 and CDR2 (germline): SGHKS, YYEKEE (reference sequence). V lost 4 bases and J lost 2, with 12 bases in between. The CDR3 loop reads CASSLRTGNTEAFF. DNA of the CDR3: TGTGCCAGCAGCCTGCGGACGGGAAACACTGAAGCTTTCTTT.

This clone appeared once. The CDR3 loop is CASSRLTGTSGSYEQYF. In DNA form, the CDR3 reads TGTGCCAGCAGCCGACTCACCGGGACTAGCGGCTCCTACGAGCAGTACTTC. The rearrangement joins TRBV6-6 to TRBJ2-7; 11 nucleotides align to TRBD2. The CDR3 is made up of 17 amino acids. The V gene's germline CDR1 is MNHNY and CDR2 SVGAGI (reference sequence). The V and J ends lost 6 bases and 0 bases, in that order; junction bases with no gene match: 10.

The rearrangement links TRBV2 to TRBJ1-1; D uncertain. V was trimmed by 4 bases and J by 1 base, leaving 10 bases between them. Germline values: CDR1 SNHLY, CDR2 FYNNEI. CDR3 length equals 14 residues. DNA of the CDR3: TGTGCCAGCAGTGTAGCCCAGACGAACACTGAAGCTTTCTTT. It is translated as CASSVAQTNTEAFF.

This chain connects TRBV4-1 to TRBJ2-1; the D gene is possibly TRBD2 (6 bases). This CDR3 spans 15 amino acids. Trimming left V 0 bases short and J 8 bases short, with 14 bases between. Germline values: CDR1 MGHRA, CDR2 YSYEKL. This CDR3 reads CASSQDSPSGDEQFF. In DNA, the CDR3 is TGCGCCAGCAGCCAAGATTCCCCTTCGGGAGATGAGCAGTTCTTC.

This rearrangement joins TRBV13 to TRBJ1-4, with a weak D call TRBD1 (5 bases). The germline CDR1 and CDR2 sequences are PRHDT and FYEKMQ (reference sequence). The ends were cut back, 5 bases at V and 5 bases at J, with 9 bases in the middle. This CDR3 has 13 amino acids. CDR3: CASSLGLNEKLFF. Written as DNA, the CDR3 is TGTGCCAGCAGCCTGGGACTCAATGAAAAACTGTTTTTT.

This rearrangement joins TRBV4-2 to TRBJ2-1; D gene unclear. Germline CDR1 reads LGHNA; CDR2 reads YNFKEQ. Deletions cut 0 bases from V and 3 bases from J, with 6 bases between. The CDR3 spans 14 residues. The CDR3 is CASSQESDYNEQFF. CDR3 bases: TGTGCCAGCAGCCAAGAGTCGGACTACAATGAGCAGTTCTTC.

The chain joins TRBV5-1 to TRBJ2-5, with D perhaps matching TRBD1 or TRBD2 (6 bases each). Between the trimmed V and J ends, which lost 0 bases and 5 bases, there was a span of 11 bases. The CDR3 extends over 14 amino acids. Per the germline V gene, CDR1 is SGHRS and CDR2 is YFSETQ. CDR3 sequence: CASSLAGAGETQYF. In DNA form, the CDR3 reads TGCGCCAGCAGCTTGGCGGGGGCGGGGGAGACCCAGTACTTC.

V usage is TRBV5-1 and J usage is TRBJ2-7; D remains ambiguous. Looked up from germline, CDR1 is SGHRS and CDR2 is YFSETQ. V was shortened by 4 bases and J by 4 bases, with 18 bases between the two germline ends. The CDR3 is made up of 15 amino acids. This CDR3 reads CASSPRPGDMYEQYF. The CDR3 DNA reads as TGCGCCAGCAGCCCTAGACCAGGAGATATGTACGAGCAGTACTTC.

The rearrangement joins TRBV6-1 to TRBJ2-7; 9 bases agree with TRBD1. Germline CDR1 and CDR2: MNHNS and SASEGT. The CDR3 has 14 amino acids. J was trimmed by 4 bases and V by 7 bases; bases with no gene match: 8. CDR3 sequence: CASTRGTGIYEQYF. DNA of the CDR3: TGTGCCAGCACGAGAGGGACAGGGATTTACGAGCAGTACTTC.

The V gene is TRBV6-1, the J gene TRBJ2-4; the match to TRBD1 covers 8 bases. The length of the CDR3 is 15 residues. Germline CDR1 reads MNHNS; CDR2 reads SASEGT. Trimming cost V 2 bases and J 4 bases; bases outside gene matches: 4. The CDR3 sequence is CASSEQWTGKNIQYF. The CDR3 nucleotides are TGTGCCAGCAGTGAACAATGGACAGGGAAAAACATTCAGTACTTC.

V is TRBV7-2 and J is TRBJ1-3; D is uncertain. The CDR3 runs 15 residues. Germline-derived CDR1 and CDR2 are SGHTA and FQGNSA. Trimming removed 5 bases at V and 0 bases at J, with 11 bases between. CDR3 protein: CASSDGRNSGNTIYF. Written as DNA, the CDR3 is TGTGCCAGCAGCGACGGACGTAACTCTGGAAACACCATATATTTT.

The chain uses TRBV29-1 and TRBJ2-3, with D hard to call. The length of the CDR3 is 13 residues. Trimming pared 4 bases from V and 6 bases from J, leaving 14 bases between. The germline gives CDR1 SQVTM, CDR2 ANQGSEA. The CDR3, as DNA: TGCAGCGTTGGAGACCCCGCGATGGATACGCAGTATTTT. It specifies CSVGDPAMDTQYF.

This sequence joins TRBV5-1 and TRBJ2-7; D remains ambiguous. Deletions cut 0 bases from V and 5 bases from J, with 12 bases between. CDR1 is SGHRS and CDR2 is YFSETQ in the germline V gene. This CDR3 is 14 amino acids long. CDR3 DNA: TGCGCCAGCAGCTTGGGAGTAACCCCCAACGAGCAGTACTTC. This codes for CASSLGVTPNEQYF.

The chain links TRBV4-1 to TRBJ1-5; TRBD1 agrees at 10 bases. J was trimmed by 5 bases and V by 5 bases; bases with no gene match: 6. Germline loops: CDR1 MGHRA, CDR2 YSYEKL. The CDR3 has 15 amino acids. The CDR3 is CASSAQGQGYQPQHF. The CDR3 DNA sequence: TGCGCCAGCAGCGCCCAGGGACAGGGGTATCAGCCCCAGCATTTT.

Here the CDR3 reads CASSAGENTEAFF. CDR3 bases: TGTGCCAGCAGTGCGGGAGAAAACACTGAAGCTTTCTTT. V usage is TRBV6-4 and J usage is TRBJ1-1; no reliable D call. CDR3 length: 13 residues. Between the trimmed V and J ends, which lost 4 bases and 2 bases, there was a span of 8 bases. Per the germline V gene, CDR1 is MRHNA and CDR2 is SNTAGT.

The CDR3 is CASSQGLAGTANEQFF. CDR3 DNA: TGCGCCAGCAGCCAAGGGTTAGCGGGAACGGCGAATGAGCAGTTCTTC. This chain uses TRBV4-1 with TRBJ2-1; TRBD2 matches 8 bases. Germline V gene sequence: CDR1 MGHRA, CDR2 YSYEKL. This CDR3 region has 16 residues. V shed 1 base, J shed 7 bases, and the junction held 9 bases outside the gene matches.

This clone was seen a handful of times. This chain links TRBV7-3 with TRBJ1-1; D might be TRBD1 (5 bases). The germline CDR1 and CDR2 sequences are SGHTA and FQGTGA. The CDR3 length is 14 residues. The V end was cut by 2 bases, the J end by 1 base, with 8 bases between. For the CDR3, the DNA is TGTGCCAGCAGCTTAGGGGGACGGAACACTGAAGCTTTCTTT. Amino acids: CASSLGGRNTEAFF. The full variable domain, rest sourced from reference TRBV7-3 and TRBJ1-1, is GAGVSQTPSNKVTEKGKYVELRCDPISGHTALYWYRQSLGQGPEFLIYFQGTGAADDSGLPNDRFFAVRPEGSVSTLKIQRTERGDSAVYLCASSLGGRNTEAFFGQGTRLTVV.

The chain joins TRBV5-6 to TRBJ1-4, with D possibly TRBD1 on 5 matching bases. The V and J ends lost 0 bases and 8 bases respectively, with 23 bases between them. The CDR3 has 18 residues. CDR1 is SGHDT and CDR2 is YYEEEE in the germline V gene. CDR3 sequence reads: CASSLVFRRSGECEKLFF. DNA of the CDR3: TGTGCCAGCAGCTTGGTGTTTCGTAGGTCGGGGGAGTGCGAAAAACTGTTTTTT. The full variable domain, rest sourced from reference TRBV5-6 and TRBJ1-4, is DAGVTQSPTHLIKTRGQQVTLRCSPKSGHDTVSWYQQALGQGPQFIFQYYEEEERQRGNFPDRFSGHQFPNYSSELNVNALLLGDSALYLCASSLVFRRSGECEKLFFGSGTQLSVL.

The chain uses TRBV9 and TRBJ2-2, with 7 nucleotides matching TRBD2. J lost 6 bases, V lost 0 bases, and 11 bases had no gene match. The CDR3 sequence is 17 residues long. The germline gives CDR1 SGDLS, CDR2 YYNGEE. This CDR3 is CASSVADRGRTPGELFF. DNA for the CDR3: TGTGCCAGCAGCGTAGCTGACCGCGGGAGAACACCCGGGGAGCTGTTTTTT.

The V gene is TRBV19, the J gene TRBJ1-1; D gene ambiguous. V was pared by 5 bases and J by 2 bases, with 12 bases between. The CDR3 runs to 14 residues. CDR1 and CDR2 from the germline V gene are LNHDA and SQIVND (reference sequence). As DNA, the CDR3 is TGTGCCAGTAGTCTACGGAGCTTTAACACTGAAGCTTTCTTT. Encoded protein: CASSLRSFNTEAFF. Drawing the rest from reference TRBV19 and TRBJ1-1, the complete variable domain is DGGITQSPKYLFRKEGQNVTLSCEQNLNHDAMYWYRQDPGQGLRLIYYSQIVNDFQKGDIAEGYSVSREKKESFPLTVTSAQKNPTAFYLCASSLRSFNTEAFFGQGTRLTVV.

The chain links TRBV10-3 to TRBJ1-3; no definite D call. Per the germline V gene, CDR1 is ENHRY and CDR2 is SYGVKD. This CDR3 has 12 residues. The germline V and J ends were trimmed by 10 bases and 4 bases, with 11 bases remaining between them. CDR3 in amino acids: CATAWEGNTIYF. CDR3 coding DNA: TGTGCCACCGCGTGGGAAGGAAACACCATATATTTT.

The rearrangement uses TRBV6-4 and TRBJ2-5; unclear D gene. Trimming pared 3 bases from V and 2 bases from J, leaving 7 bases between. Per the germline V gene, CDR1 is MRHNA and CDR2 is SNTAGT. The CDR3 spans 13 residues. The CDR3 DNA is TGTGCCAGCAGTGAACAGCCACAAGAGACCCAGTACTTC. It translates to CASSEQPQETQYF.

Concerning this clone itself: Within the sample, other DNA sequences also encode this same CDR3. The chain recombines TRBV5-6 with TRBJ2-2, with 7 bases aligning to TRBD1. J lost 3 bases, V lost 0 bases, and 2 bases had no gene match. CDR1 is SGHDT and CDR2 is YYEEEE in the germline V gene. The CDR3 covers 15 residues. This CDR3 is CASSLGQGDTGELFF. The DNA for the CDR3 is TGTGCCAGCAGCTTGGGACAGGGTGACACCGGGGAGCTGTTTTTT.

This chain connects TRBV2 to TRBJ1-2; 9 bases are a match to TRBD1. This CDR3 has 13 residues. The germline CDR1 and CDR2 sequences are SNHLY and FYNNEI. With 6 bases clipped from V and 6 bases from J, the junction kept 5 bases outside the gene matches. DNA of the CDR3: TGTGCCAGCAGAACGGGACAGGGTGATGGCTACACCTTC. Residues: CASRTGQGDGYTF.

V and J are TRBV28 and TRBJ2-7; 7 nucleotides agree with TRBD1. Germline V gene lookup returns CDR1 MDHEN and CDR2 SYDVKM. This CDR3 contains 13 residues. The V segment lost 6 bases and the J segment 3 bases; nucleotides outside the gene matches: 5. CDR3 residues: CASRKDRDYEQYF. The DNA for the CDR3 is TGTGCCAGCAGGAAAGACAGGGACTACGAGCAGTACTTC.

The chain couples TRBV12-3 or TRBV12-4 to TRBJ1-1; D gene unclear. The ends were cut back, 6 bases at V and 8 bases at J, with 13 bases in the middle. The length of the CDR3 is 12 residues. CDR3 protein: CASRQRVAEAFF. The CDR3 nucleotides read TGTGCCAGCAGACAAAGGGTTGCCGAAGCTTTCTTT.

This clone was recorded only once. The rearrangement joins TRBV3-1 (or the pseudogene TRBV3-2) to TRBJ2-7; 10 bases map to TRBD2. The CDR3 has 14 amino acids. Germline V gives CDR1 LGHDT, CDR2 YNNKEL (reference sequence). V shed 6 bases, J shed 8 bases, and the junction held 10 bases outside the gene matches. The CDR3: CASSPGLAGDKQYF. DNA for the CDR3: TGTGCCAGCAGTCCTGGCCTAGCGGGAGATAAGCAGTACTTC.

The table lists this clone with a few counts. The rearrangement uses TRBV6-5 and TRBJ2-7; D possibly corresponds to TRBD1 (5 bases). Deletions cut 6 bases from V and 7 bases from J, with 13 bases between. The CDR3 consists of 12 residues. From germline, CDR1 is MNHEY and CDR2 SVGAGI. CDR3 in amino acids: CASRQGTREQYF. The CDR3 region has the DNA TGTGCCAGCAGGCAGGGAACGCGGGAGCAGTACTTC.

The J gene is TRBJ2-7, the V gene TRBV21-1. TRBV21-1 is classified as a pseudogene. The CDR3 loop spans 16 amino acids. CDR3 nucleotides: TGTGCCAGCAGCAAAGCAGCAGGGGGGGAGGCCTACGAGCAGTACTTC. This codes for CASSKAAGGEAYEQYF.